A selection of T cell receptor beta chains follows, all from one sample in a study of metastatic and nonmetastatic thyroid tumors. TCRdb re-processed the PCR reads through MiXCR. This table has tens of thousands of clones, around an eighth appearing once. Input material: tumor tissue. These TCRs come from a female donor with papillary thyroid cancer or a benign thyroid nodule (not recorded which). Some clones in this sample may be carry-over from other donors' samples. Each CDR3 is given with its conserved first and last residue. Clone size is given for some rows only: seen once, a few or many times, or a class if the clone is expanded.

>TRBV19|many
CASKTAGNTIYF
>TRBV20-1|many
CSASRTGGETQYF
>TRBV7-3|many
CASSLTPQAEQYF
>TRBV5-6|NA
CASSLGQGAGNEQFF
>TRBV7-8|many
CASSLAQVTPIEAFF
>TRBV20-1|NA
CSARAPALDYNEQFF
>TRBV7-1|once
CSSSSGLLGAYNEQFF
>TRBV7-3|many
CASSQTVNTEAFF
>TRBV11-3|many
CASSPPIAAETQYF
>TRBV12-3/TRBV12-4|many
CASSLSGSTDTQYF
>TRBV7-2|many
CASSFWDEQYF
>TRBV7-9|few
CASSLVPQETQYF
>TRBV20-1|many
CSARSSTGGYAEAFF
>TRBV28|NA
CASSRGQPANYGYTF
>TRBV18|few
CASSPQGTYEQYF
>TRBV3-1|many
CASSPLAGVYNEQFF
>TRBV5-1|NA
CASSPRTSGRAGQETQYF